This T cell receptor beta chain is drawn from a study of blood T cell repertoires in COVID-19. Turning to the study itself: The analysed material was cDNA or gDNA that came from T cells, B-cell-depleted T cells, or PBMCs.

Original analysis: Reference gene primer amplification yielded estimated nucleated cell counts. TCRdb's table, derived via immunoSEQ multiplex PCR, lists solely in-frame clones and lacks some. The V and J calls and clone size come from that table; D and trimming were worked out from the DNA. In the table there are nearly 80,000 clones, approximately 82% of which are singletons. CDR1 and CDR2 from the germline V gene are LGHDT and YNNKEL (reference sequence). This CDR3 spans 19 amino acids. The J segment lost 3 bases and the V segment lost 1 base, leaving 15 bases of the junction unmatched. This chain joins TRBV3-1 (or the pseudogene TRBV3-2) and TRBJ2-1; 7 nucleotides agree with TRBD2. The sequenced sample was peripheral blood. The sequence was collected from a woman aged 65 to 85 with acute or convalescent COVID-19. The CDR3 protein is CASSQAGLNLRPLYNEQFF. For the CDR3, the DNA is TGTGCCAGCAGCCAAGCGGGACTAAACCTACGTCCCCTCTACAATGAGCAGTTCTTC.